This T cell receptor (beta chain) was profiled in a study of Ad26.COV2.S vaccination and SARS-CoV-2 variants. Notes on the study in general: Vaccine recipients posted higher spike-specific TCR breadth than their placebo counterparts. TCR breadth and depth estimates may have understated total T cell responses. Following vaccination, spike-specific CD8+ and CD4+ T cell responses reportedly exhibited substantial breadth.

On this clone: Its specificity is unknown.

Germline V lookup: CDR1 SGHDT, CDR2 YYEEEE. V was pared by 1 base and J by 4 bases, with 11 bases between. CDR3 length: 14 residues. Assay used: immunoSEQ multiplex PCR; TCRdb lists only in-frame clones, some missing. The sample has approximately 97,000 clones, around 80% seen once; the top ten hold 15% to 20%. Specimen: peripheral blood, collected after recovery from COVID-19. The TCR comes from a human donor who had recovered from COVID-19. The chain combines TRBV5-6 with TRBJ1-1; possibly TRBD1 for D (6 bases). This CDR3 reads CASSLTGSSTEAFF. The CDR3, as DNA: TGTGCCAGCAGCTTGACAGGGTCTAGCACTGAAGCTTTCTTT.